This T cell receptor (beta chain) was captured by sequencing in a study of breast tumors, draining lymph nodes, adjacent tissues. Axillary draining lymph nodes of breast cancer patients supplied the node samples. This clonotype was seen a few times. A single base separates this from a much larger clone, so it may be a read error. In TCRdb, the multiplex PCR reads were re-called with MiXCR into one record per CDR3 protein. The sample records about 230,000 distinct CDR3 sequences, around 32% being singletons. Sequenced material: axillary lymph node tissue. The receptor comes from a female donor with breast cancer. Some clones in this sample may be carry-over from other donors' samples.

CDR3 in amino acids: CASSCGNGVYEQYF. Written as DNA, the CDR3 is TGTGCCAGCAGTTGCGGTAATGGAGTCTACGAGCAGTACTTC. The chain combines TRBV12-3 or TRBV12-4 with TRBJ2-7; D ambiguous. The CDR3 spans 14 residues. Trimming cost V 4 bases and J 3 bases, with 13 bases left between them.